These 5 T cell receptor beta chains originate from one sample sequenced in a study of breast tumors, draining lymph nodes, adjacent tissues. TCRdb re-called the multiplex PCR reads through MiXCR, storing one row per CDR3 protein. The table has 30,000 to 35,000 distinct CDR3 sequences, approximately 63% seen once. Source material: breast tumor tissue. These receptors were taken from a female donor with breast cancer. Some clones in this sample may be carry-over from other donors' samples.

This chain's CDR3 is CATSPGPHTGELFF. Here the CDR3 DNA reads TGTGCCACCAGCCCAGGACCACACACCGGGGAGCTGTTTTTT. The chain employs TRBV15 and TRBJ2-2, with D unclear. The CDR3 is 14 amino acids. Germline V CDR1 and CDR2: LNHNV, YYDKDF (reference sequence). Trimming left V 5 bases short and J 3 bases short, with 10 bases between. The complete variable domain, with remaining parts taken from reference TRBV15 and TRBJ2-2, reads DAMVIQNPRYQVTQFGKPVTLSCSQTLNHNVMYWYQQKSSQAPKLLFHYYDKDFNNEADTPDNFQSRRPNTSFCFLDIRSPGLGDTAMYLCATSPGPHTGELFFGEGSRLTVL.

This chain's CDR3 is CATSDHVGEGANTGELFF. The CDR3 DNA sequence: TGTGCCACCAGTGACCATGTCGGGGAGGGGGCTAACACCGGGGAGCTGTTTTTT. The V gene is TRBV24-1, the J gene TRBJ2-2; either TRBD1 or TRBD2 may fit D (7 bases each). The CDR3 contains 18 residues. Trimming took 4 bases from V and 2 from J, leaving 19 bases between them. Germline CDR1 and CDR2: KGHDR and SFDVKD.

This clonotype occurred once. The chain joins TRBV15 to TRBJ2-7; TRBD2 might be the D (5 bases). V lost 0 bases and J lost 3, with 12 bases in between. Looked up from germline, CDR1 is LNHNV and CDR2 is YYDKDF (reference sequence). The CDR3 consists of 15 residues. In nucleotides, the CDR3 is TGTGCCACCAGCAGAGATTTAGGACTCGACTACGAGCAGTACTTC. Translating gives CATSRDLGLDYEQYF.

The count of this clonotype is one. The DNA of the CDR3 is TGTGCCAGCAGAGCCTGGGGGGGGGACTCTGGAAACACCATATATTTT. Encoded protein: CASRAWGGDSGNTIYF. The chain combines TRBV6-6 with TRBJ1-3; maybe TRBD1 (5 bases). V was trimmed by 6 bases and J by 0 bases, leaving 15 bases between them. The CDR3 is 16 residues long. CDR1 MNHNY and CDR2 SVGAGI come from the germline V gene (reference sequence).

This sequence joins TRBV20-1 and TRBJ2-7; 10 bases are shared with TRBD2. The length of the CDR3 is 12 residues. Germline values: CDR1 DFQATT, CDR2 SNEGSKA (reference sequence). The V gene end was trimmed by 7 bases and the J gene end by 4 bases; junction bases not matched to a gene: 4. CDR3 coding DNA: TGCAGTGGCACGACTAGCGGGTACGAGCAGTACTTC. It translates to CSGTTSGYEQYF.